This TCR beta chain was sequenced for a study of blood T cell repertoires in COVID-19. Turning to the study itself: There were acute and convalescent COVID-19 samples, and they came from the United States, Italy and Spain. PBMCs, B-cell-depleted T cells, or T cells provided the cDNA or gDNA that made up the material.

The CDR3 has 17 amino acids. Per the germline V gene, CDR1 is SGHTA and CDR2 is FQGNSA. Germline trimming cut 6 bases from V and 5 bases from J; bases unmatched to any gene: 15. Original data processing: Researchers report that nucleated cell counts were estimated from reference gene primer amplification. The data were produced by immunoSEQ multiplex PCR, yet TCRdb's version contains in-frame clones alone and is incomplete. That table furnishes V, J and clone size, whereas the DNA furnished D and trimming. This sample carries 150,000 or so clones, about 80% of them seen once, and the ten largest clones take 7%. Enrollment of patients from Seattle took place during active infection, with longitudinal follow-up.

The clonotype was recovered from a woman between 35 and 50 years old with COVID-19, enrolled during active disease. The chain employs TRBV7-2 and TRBJ2-5; 10 bases line up with TRBD2. Material for sequencing was peripheral blood. CDR3: CASSVRIGLAGAETQYF. DNA for the CDR3: TGTGCCAGCAGTGTTAGAATAGGGCTAGCGGGAGCTGAGACCCAGTACTTC.